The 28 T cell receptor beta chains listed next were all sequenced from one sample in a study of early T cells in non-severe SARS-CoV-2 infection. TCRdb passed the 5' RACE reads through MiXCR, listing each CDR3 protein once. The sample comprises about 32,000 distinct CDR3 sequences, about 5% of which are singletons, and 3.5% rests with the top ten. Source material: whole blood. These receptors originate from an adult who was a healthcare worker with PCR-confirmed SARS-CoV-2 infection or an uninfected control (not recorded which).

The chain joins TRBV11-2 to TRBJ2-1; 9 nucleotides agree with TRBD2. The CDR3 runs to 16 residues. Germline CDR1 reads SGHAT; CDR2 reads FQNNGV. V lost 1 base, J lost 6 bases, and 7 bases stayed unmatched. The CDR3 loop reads CASSLVVAGVANEQFF. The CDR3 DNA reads TGTGCCAGCAGCTTAGTTGTAGCGGGAGTTGCCAATGAGCAGTTCTTC.

The CDR3 reads CASSEYRGGTEAFF. In DNA, the CDR3 is TGCGCCAGCAGTGAGTACAGGGGGGGCACTGAAGCTTTCTTT. The chain joins TRBV10-1 to TRBJ1-1; 8 bases align to TRBD1. Germline V lookup: CDR1 WNHNN, CDR2 SYGVQD (reference sequence). With V trimmed by 1 base and J by 4 bases, 2 bases remained unmatched. CDR3 length: 14 residues.

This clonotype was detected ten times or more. The CDR3 DNA reads as TGTGCCAGCAGCAGGCAAACCCAGTACTTC. Protein product: CASSRQTQYF. The chain joins TRBV28 to TRBJ2-5; D uncertain. There are 10 residues in the CDR3. CDR1 and CDR2 (germline): MDHEN, SYDVKM. Trimming pared 6 bases from V and 8 bases from J, leaving 7 bases between. The full variable domain, in which reference TRBV28 and TRBJ2-5 provide the parts outside the CDR3, is DVKVTQSSRYLVKRTGEKVFLECVQDMDHENMFWYRQDPGLGLRLIYFSYDVKMKEKGDIPEGYSVSREKKERFSLILESASTNQTSMYLCASSRQTQYFGPGTRLLVL.

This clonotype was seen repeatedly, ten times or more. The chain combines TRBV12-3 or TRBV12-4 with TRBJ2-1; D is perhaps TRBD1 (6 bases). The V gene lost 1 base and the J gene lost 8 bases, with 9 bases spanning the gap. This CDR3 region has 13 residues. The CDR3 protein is CASSLDRVDEQFF. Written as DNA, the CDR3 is TGTGCCAGCAGTTTAGACAGGGTCGATGAGCAGTTCTTC.

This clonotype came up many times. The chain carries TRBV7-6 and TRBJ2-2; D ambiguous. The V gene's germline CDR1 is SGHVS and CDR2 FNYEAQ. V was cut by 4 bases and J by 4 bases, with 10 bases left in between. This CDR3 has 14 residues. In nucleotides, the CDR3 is TGTGCCAGCAGCTCCCGGTCCCCCACCGGGGAGCTGTTTTTT. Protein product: CASSSRSPTGELFF.

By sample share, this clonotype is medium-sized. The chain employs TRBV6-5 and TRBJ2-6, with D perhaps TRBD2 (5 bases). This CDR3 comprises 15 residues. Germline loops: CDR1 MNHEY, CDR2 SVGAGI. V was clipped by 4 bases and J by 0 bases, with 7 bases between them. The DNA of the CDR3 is TGTGCCAGCAGTTTCGGGGACTCTGGGGCCAACGTCCTGACTTTC. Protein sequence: CASSFGDSGANVLTF.

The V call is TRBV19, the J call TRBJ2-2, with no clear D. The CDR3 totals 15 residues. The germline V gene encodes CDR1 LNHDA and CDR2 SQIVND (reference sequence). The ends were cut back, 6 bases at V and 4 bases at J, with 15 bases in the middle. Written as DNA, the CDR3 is TGTGCCAGTAGCGATCTGGAGTTTACCACCGGGGAGCTGTTTTTT. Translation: CASSDLEFTTGELFF. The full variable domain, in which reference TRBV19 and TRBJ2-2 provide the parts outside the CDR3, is DGGITQSPKYLFRKEGQNVTLSCEQNLNHDAMYWYRQDPGQGLRLIYYSQIVNDFQKGDIAEGYSVSREKKESFPLTVTSAQKNPTAFYLCASSDLEFTTGELFFGEGSRLTVL.

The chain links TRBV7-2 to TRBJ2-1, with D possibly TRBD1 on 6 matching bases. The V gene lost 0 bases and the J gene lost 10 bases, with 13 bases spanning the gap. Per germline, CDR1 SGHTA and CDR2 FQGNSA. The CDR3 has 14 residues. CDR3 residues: CASSLAPGAHEQFF. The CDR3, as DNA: TGTGCCAGCAGCTTAGCCCCAGGGGCCCACGAGCAGTTCTTC.

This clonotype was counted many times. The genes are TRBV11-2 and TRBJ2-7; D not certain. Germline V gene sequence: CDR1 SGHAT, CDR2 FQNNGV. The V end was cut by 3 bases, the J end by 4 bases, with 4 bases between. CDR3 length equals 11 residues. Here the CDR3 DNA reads TGTGCCAGCAGCTTCTTATACGAGCAGTACTTC. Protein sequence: CASSFLYEQYF.

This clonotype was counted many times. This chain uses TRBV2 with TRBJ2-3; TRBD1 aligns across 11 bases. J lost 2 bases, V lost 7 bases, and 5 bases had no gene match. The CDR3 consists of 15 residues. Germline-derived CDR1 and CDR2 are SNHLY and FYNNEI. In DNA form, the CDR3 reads TGTGCCAGCACGGGGACAGGGGGGATCACAGATACGCAGTATTTT. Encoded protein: CASTGTGGITDTQYF.

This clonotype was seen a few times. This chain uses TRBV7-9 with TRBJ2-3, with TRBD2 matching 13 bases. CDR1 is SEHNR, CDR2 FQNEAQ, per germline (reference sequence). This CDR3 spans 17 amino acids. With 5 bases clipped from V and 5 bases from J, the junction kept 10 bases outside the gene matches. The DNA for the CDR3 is TGTGCCAGCAGCCCGGGACTAGCGGGGCGAGGAATAGATACGCAGTATTTT. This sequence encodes CASSPGLAGRGIDTQYF.

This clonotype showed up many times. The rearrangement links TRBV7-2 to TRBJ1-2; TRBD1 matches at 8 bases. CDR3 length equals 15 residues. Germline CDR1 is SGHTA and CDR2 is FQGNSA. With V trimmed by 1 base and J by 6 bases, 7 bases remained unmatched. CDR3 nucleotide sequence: TGTGCCAGCAGCTTAGTCGTGACAGGGGCTCATGGCTACACCTTC. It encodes CASSLVVTGAHGYTF.

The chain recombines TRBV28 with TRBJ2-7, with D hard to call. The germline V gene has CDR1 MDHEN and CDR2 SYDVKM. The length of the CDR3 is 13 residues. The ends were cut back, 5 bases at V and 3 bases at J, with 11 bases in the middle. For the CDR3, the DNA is TGTGCCAGCAGTCCACCGGATTACTACGAGCAGTACTTC. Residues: CASSPPDYYEQYF.

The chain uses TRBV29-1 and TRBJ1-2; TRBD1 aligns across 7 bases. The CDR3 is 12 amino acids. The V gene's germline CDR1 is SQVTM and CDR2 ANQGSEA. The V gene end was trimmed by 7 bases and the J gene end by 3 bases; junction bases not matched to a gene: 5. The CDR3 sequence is CSATGTDYGYTF. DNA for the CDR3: TGCAGCGCAACAGGGACAGACTATGGCTACACCTTC.

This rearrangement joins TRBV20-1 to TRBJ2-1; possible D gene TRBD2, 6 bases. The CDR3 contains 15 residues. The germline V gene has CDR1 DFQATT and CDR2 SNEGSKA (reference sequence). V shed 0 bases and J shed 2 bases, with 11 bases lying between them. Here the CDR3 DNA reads TGCAGTGCTAGAGAATTGGAGGGGACCTACAATGAGCAGTTCTTC. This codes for CSARELEGTYNEQFF.

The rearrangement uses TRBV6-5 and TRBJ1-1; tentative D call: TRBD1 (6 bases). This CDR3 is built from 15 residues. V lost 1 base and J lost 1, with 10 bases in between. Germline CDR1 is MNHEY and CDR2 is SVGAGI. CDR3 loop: CASSYWGPTNTEAFF. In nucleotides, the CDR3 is TGTGCCAGCAGTTACTGGGGGCCTACGAACACTGAAGCTTTCTTT.

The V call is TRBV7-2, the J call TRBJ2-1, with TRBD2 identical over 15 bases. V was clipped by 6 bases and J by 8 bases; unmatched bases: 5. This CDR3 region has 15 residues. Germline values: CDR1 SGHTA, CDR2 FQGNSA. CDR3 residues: CASSRGLAGGDEQFF. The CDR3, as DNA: TGTGCCAGCAGTCGGGGACTAGCGGGAGGCGATGAGCAGTTCTTC.

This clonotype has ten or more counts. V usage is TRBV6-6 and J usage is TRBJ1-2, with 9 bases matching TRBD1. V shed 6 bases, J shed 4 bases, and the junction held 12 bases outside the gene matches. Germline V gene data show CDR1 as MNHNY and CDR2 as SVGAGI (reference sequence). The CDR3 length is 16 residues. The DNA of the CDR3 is TGTGCCAGCAGATCTGGACAGGGGCTGAGTAGCTATGGCTACACCTTC. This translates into CASRSGQGLSSYGYTF.

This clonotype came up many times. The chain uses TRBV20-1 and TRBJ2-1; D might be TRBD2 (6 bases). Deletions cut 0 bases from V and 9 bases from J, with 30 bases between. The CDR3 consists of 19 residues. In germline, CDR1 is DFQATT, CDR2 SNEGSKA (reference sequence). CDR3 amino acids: CSARDPMASSRRVLGEQFF. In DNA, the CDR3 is TGCAGTGCTAGAGATCCTATGGCAAGCTCACGGAGGGTTTTAGGTGAGCAGTTCTTC.

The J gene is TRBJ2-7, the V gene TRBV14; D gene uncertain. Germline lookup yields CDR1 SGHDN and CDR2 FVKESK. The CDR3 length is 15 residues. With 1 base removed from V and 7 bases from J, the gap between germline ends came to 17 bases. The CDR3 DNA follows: TGTGCCAGCAGCCAAGCGATCGGACCGGCCGGGGAGCAGTACTTC. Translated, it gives CASSQAIGPAGEQYF. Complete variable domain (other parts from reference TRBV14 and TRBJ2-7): EAGVTQFPSHSVIEKGQTVTLRCDPISGHDNLYWYRRVMGKEIKFLLHFVKESKQDESGMPNNRFLAERTGGTYSTLKVQPAELEDSGVYFCASSQAIGPAGEQYFGPGTRLTVT.

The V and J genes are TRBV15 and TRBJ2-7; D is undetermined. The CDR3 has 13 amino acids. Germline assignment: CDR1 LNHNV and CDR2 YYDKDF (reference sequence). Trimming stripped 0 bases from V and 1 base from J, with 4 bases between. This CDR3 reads CATSRDLSYEQYF. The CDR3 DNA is TGTGCCACCAGCAGAGATCTTTCCTACGAGCAGTACTTC.

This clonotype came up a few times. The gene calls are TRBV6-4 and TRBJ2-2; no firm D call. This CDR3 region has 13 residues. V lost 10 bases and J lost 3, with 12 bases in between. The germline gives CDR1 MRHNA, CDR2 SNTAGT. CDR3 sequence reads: CATSPRDTGELFF. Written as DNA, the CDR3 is TGTGCCACCTCCCCCCGGGACACCGGGGAGCTGTTTTTT.

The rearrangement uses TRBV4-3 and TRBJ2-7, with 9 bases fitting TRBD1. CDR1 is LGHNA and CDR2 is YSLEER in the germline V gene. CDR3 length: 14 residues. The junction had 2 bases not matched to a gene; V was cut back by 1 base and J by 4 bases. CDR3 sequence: CASSQGDREYEQYF. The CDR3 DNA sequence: TGCGCCAGCAGCCAAGGGGACAGGGAGTACGAGCAGTACTTC.

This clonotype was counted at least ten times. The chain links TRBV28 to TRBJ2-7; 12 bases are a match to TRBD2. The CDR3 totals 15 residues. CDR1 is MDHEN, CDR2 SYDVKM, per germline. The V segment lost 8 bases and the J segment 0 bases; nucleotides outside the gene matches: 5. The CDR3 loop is CASQSLAGGSYEQYF. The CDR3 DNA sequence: TGTGCCAGCCAGTCACTAGCGGGGGGCTCCTACGAGCAGTACTTC.

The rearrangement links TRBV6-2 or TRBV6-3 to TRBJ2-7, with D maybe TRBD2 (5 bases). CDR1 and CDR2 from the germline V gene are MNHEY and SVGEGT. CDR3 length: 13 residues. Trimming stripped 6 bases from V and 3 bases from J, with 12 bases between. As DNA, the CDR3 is TGTGCCAGCAGCCTACTAGTGATCTACGAGCAGTACTTC. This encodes CASSLLVIYEQYF.

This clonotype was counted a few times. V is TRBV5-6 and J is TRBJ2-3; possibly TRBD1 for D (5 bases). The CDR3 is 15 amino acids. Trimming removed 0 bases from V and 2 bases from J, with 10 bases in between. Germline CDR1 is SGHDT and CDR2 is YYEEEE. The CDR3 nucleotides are TGTGCCAGCAGCTTGGGGCAGGGCAACACAGATACGCAGTATTTT. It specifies CASSLGQGNTDTQYF. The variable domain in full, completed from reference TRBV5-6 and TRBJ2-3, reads DAGVTQSPTHLIKTRGQQVTLRCSPKSGHDTVSWYQQALGQGPQFIFQYYEEEERQRGNFPDRFSGHQFPNYSSELNVNALLLGDSALYLCASSLGQGNTDTQYFGPGTRLTVL.

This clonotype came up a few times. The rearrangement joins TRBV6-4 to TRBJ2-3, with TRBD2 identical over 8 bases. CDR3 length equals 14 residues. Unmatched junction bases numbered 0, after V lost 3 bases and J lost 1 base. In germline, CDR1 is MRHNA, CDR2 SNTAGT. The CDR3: CASSETSGTDTQYF. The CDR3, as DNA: TGTGCCAGCAGTGAGACTAGCGGCACAGATACGCAGTATTTT.

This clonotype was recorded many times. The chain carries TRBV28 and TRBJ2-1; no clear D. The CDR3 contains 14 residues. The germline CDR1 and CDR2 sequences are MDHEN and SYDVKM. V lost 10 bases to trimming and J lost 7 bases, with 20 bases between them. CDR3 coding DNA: TGTGCCACGCGGCTCGATATAATTGATAATGAGCAGTTCTTC. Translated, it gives CATRLDIIDNEQFF. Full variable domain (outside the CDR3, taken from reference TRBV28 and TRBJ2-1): DVKVTQSSRYLVKRTGEKVFLECVQDMDHENMFWYRQDPGLGLRLIYFSYDVKMKEKGDIPEGYSVSREKKERFSLILESASTNQTSMYLCATRLDIIDNEQFFGPGTRLTVL.